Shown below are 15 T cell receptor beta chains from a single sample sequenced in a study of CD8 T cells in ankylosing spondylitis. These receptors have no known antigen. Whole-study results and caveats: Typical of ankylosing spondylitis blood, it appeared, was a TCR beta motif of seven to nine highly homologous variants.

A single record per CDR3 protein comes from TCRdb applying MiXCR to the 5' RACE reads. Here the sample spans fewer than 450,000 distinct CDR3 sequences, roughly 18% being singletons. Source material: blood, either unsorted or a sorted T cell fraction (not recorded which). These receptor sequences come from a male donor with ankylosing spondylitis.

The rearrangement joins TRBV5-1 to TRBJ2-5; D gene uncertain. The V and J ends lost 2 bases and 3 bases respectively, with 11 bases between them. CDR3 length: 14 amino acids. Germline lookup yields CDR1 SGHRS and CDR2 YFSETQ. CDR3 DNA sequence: TGCGCCAGCAGCTTCGGACCTACAGAAGAGACCCAGTACTTC. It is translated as CASSFGPTEETQYF.

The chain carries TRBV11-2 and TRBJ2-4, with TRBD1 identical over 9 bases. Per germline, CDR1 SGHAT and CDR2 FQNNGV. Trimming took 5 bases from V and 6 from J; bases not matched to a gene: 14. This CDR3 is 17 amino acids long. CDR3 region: CASSPGQGQGSGNIQYF. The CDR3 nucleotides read TGTGCCAGCAGCCCCGGGCAGGGACAGGGAAGTGGAAACATTCAGTACTTC.

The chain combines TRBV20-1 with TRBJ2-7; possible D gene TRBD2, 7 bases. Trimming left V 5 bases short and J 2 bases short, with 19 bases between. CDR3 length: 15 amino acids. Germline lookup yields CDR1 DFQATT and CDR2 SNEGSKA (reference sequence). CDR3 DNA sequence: TGCAGTGCTCTTTGGAGGGGGGGCGCGGCCTACGAGCAGTACTTC. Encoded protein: CSALWRGGAAYEQYF.

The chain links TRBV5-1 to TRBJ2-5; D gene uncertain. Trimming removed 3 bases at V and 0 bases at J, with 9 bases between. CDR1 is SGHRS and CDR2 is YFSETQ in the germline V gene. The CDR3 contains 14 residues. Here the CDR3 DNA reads TGCGCCAGCAGCTGGCCCCGAAACCAAGAGACCCAGTACTTC. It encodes CASSWPRNQETQYF.

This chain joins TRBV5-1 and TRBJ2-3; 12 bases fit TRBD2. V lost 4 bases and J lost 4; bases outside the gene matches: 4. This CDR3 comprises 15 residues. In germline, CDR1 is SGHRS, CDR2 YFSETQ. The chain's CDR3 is CASSGGLAGPDTQYF. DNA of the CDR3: TGCGCCAGCAGCGGCGGACTAGCGGGACCAGATACGCAGTATTTT.

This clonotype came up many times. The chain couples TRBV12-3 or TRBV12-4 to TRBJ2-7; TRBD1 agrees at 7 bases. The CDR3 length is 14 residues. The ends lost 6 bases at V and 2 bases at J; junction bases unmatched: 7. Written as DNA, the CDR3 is TGTGCCAGCAGCCGAAGACAGGGAACCTACGAGCAGTACTTC. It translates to CASSRRQGTYEQYF.

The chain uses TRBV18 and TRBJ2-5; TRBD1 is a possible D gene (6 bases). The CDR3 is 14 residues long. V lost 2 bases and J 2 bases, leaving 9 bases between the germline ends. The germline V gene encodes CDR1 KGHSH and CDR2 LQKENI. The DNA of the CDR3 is TGTGCCAGCTCACCAAGGCAGGGGCAAGAGACCCAGTACTTC. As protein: CASSPRQGQETQYF.

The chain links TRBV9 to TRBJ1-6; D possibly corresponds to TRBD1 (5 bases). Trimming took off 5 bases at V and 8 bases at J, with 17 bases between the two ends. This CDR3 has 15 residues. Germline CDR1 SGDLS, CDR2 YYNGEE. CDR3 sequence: CASSRTRGEDSPLHF. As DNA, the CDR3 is TGTGCCAGCAGTCGTACCCGGGGGGAGGATTCACCCCTCCACTTT.

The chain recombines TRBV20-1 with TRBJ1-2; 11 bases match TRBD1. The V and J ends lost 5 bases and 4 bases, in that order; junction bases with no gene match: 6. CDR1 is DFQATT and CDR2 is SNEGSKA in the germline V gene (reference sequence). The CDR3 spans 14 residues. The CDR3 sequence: CSAARTGGSYGYTF. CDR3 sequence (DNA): TGCAGTGCTGCGCGGACAGGGGGCTCCTATGGCTACACCTTC.

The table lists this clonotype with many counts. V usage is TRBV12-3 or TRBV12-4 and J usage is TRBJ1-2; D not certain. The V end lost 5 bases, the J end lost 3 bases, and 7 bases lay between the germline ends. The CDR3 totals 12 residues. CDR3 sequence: CASSQDYYGYTF. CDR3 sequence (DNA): TGTGCCAGCAGTCAGGACTACTATGGCTACACCTTC.

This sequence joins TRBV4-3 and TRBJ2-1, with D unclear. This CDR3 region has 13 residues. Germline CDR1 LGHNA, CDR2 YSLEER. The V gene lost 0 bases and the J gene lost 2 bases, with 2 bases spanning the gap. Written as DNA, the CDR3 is TGCGCCAGCAGCCAAGACCCCTACAATGAGCAGTTCTTC. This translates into CASSQDPYNEQFF.

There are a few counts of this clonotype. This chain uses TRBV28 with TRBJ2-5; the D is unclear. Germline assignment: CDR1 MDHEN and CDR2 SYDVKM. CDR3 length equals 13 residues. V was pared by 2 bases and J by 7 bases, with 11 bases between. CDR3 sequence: CASSLRQLATQYF. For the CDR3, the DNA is TGTGCCAGCAGTTTACGGCAGCTCGCGACCCAGTACTTC.

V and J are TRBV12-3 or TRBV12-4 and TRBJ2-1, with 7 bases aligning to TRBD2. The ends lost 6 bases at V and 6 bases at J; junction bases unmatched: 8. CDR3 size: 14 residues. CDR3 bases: TGTGCCAGCAGCCCAACCGCGGGAGTCAATGAGCAGTTCTTC. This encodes CASSPTAGVNEQFF.

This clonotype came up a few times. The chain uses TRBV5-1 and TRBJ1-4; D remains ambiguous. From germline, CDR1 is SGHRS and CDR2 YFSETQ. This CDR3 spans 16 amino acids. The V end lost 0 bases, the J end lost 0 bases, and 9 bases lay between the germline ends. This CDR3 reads CASSLVPGTTNEKLFF. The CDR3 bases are TGCGCCAGCAGCTTGGTCCCGGGCACAACTAATGAAAAACTGTTTTTT.

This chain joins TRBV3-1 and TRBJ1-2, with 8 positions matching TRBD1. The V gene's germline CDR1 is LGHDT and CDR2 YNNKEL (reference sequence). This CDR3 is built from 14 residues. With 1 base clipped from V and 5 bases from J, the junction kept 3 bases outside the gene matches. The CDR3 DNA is TGTGCCAGCAGCCAAGGGACAGGGCGATATGGCTACACCTTC. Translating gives CASSQGTGRYGYTF.